This TCR beta chain was obtained from a study of technical replicates of blood from a handful of donors. This clone was detected only a few times. The CDR3 is made up of 17 amino acids. Trimming cost V 5 bases and J 2 bases; bases outside gene matches: 7. CDR1 is MNHEY and CDR2 is SMNVEV in the germline V gene (reference sequence). The repertoire was sequenced with immunoSEQ multiplex PCR; TCRdb's copy has only in-frame clones and lacks some. In the table there are some 57,000 clones, roughly 86% of which are singletons. The receptor was isolated from a human donor in good health. Some clones in this sample may be carry-over from other donors' samples. The chain has TRBV27 and TRBJ2-3; the match to TRBD2 covers 13 bases. The sample taken for sequencing was PBMCs. The CDR3 loop is CASSTGLAGEHTDTQYF. The CDR3 DNA sequence: TGTGCCAGCAGTACTGGACTAGCGGGGGAACACACAGATACGCAGTATTTT.